This T cell receptor (beta chain) appears in the sequencing data of a study of cytomegalovirus exposure and HLA in healthy donors. In the study overall: Falling in the Caucasian-associated ancestry cluster were 81% of a few hundred genotyped donors. Study-wide results and limits: Presence/absence analyses supposed approximately even sequencing depth among donors. Per published accounts, TCR beta sequences correctly predicted the HLA-A and HLA-B alleles of most subjects. Among the sequence variants, a highly shared cluster was likely an artifact of sequencing.

Comment on this clone: Its antigen remains unknown.

Primers included in the PCR were 60 Vbeta and 13 Jbeta primers. Profiled with immunoSEQ multiplex PCR; TCRdb holds only in-frame clones, not every one. The repertoire table contains some 39,000 clones. Per the germline V gene, CDR1 is SGHRS and CDR2 is YFSETQ. After removal of 3 bases from V and 1 base from J, the junction contained 3 bases not matched to a gene. This CDR3 spans 15 amino acids. Sequenced sample: PBMCs. The sequence came from a woman aged 30 to 39 in good health and CMV-seropositive. The chain couples TRBV5-1 to TRBJ1-2; 10 bases fit TRBD1. This CDR3 is CASSYGTGDNYGYTF. In DNA form, the CDR3 reads TGCGCCAGCAGCTACGGGACAGGGGATAACTATGGCTACACCTTC. Supplemented by reference TRBV5-1 and TRBJ1-2, the full variable domain reads KAGVTQTPRYLIKTRGQQVTLSCSPISGHRSVSWYQQTPGQGLQFLFEYFSETQRNKGNFPGRFSGRQFSNSRSEMNVSTLELGDSALYLCASSYGTGDNYGYTFGSGTRLTVV.